The 22 T cell receptor beta chains below were found in one sample sequenced in a study of T-cell memory formation after mild COVID-19. TCRdb reprocessed the 5' RACE reads with MiXCR, giving one entry per CDR3 protein. The table records some 290,000 distinct CDR3 sequences, around 16% of them present only once. The sample was PBMCs or a T cell subset sorted from them (not recorded which). Every receptor here comes from a man aged 18-30 years who had mild COVID-19 (a few samples of this study predate the infection). Cell type and time point are not known.

The chain carries TRBV5-6 and TRBJ2-1; D is possibly TRBD1 (5 bases). V dropped 4 bases and J dropped 8 bases, with 19 bases sitting between them. Germline CDR1 and CDR2: SGHDT and YYEEEE. The CDR3 runs to 15 residues. CDR3 bases: TGTGCCAGCAGCCTACAGGTACCAGAACGGGATGAGCAGTTCTTC. Its protein product is CASSLQVPERDEQFF.

The V gene is TRBV5-5, the J gene TRBJ1-5, with 8 bases fitting TRBD1. J gave up 6 bases and V 4 bases, and 9 bases lay outside the gene matches. The CDR3 is 15 amino acids. The germline V gene encodes CDR1 SGHKS and CDR2 YYEKEE (reference sequence). CDR3 amino acids: CASSLFSGQGQPQHF. CDR3 coding DNA: TGTGCCAGCAGCCTATTCTCTGGACAGGGTCAGCCCCAGCATTTT.

This clonotype was found a few times. The V gene is TRBV12-3 or TRBV12-4, the J gene TRBJ1-2, with TRBD1 identical over 10 bases. V was pared by 7 bases and J by 5 bases, with 19 bases of the junction left unmatched. This CDR3 has 18 amino acids. CDR3 sequence (DNA): TGTGCCAGCACCGCCGTGGGTGGACAGGGGGTCGCCCTTTATGGCTACACCTTC. It specifies CASTAVGGQGVALYGYTF.

V is TRBV7-2 and J is TRBJ1-2; D not resolved. The CDR3 contains 12 residues. Trimming took 5 bases from V and 8 from J, leaving 12 bases between them. Germline values: CDR1 SGHTA, CDR2 FQGNSA. The CDR3 DNA sequence: TGTGCCAGCAGCCTTAGGACGACCGGCTACACCTTC. Its translation is CASSLRTTGYTF.

This clonotype was counted many times. The V gene is TRBV19, the J gene TRBJ1-5; no clear D gene. This CDR3 spans 12 amino acids. Trimming left V 9 bases short and J 0 bases short, with 6 bases between. The germline V gene has CDR1 LNHDA and CDR2 SQIVND (reference sequence). As DNA, the CDR3 is TGTGCCAGCGGTTATAGCAATCAGCCCCAGCATTTT. Translating it yields CASGYSNQPQHF.

This chain uses TRBV7-9 with TRBJ1-6; 7 nucleotides align to TRBD1. Germline V lookup: CDR1 SEHNR, CDR2 FQNEAQ (reference sequence). V lost 2 bases and J lost 7; bases outside the gene matches: 5. This CDR3 has 15 amino acids. The CDR3 bases are TGTGCCAGCAGCTTATGGGAGACAGGGAATTCACCCCTCCACTTT. As protein: CASSLWETGNSPLHF.

This rearrangement joins TRBV20-1 to TRBJ1-2, with D perhaps matching TRBD1 (6 bases). Germline-derived CDR1 and CDR2 are DFQATT and SNEGSKA (reference sequence). V was clipped by 8 bases and J by 7 bases, with 29 bases between them. The CDR3 spans 16 residues. The CDR3 region is CSSSGGYRERGGGYTF. The CDR3, as DNA: TGCAGTTCCTCCGGGGGATACAGGGAACGCGGTGGTGGCTACACCTTC.

The rearrangement joins TRBV6-2 or TRBV6-3 to TRBJ2-7, with TRBD1 matching over 8 bases. The V gene end was trimmed by 5 bases and the J gene end by 4 bases; junction bases not matched to a gene: 7. The CDR3 has 14 residues. Germline V gene sequence: CDR1 MNHEY, CDR2 SVGEGT. CDR3 sequence: CASSTGDRRYEQYV. The DNA of the CDR3 is TGTGCCAGCAGTACTGGGGACAGGAGATACGAGCAGTACGTC.

The V call is TRBV12-3 or TRBV12-4, the J call TRBJ2-5; D is ambiguous. V was trimmed by 2 bases and J by 3 bases, leaving 7 bases between them. The CDR3 has 13 residues. The CDR3 DNA reads TGTGCCAGCAGTTTATGGTCGGAAGAGACCCAGTACTTC. Protein sequence: CASSLWSEETQYF.

The table lists this clonotype with many counts. V and J are TRBV5-1 and TRBJ1-1; possibly TRBD1 for D (5 bases). CDR1 and CDR2 (germline): SGHRS, YFSETQ. The length of the CDR3 is 19 residues. With 4 bases removed from V and 1 base from J, the gap between germline ends came to 26 bases. The DNA for the CDR3 is TGCGCCAGCAGCATGGACGGACCGGGACGTAAAGATGGGAACACTGAAGCTTTCTTT. It codes for CASSMDGPGRKDGNTEAFF. The variable domain in full, with the rest retrieved from reference TRBV5-1 and TRBJ1-1, is KAGVTQTPRYLIKTRGQQVTLSCSPISGHRSVSWYQQTPGQGLQFLFEYFSETQRNKGNFPGRFSGRQFSNSRSEMNVSTLELGDSALYLCASSMDGPGRKDGNTEAFFGQGTRLTVV.

The J gene is TRBJ2-1, the V gene TRBV3-1; tentatively, D is TRBD1 (6 bases). The CDR3 consists of 14 residues. The V gene lost 2 bases and the J gene lost 10 bases, with 15 bases spanning the gap. CDR1 LGHDT and CDR2 YNNKEL come from the germline V gene (reference sequence). CDR3 DNA: TGTGCCAGCAGCCAAAAAGTGGGGGCTAGCGAGCAGTTCTTC. It specifies CASSQKVGASEQFF.

This clonotype has at least ten counts. The chain links TRBV7-2 to TRBJ1-5; D unclear. Looked up from germline, CDR1 is SGHTA and CDR2 is FQGNSA. The CDR3 covers 16 residues. V was trimmed by 5 bases and J by 2 bases, leaving 16 bases between them. The CDR3 is CASSASHLEGNQPQHF. CDR3 coding DNA: TGTGCCAGCAGCGCAAGCCACCTGGAGGGCAATCAGCCCCAGCATTTT. The full variable domain, completed using reference TRBV7-2 and TRBJ1-5, is GAGVSQSPSNKVTEKGKDVELRCDPISGHTALYWYRQSLGQGLEFLIYFQGNSAPDKSGLPSDRFSAERTGGSVSTLTIQRTQQEDSAVYLCASSASHLEGNQPQHFGDGTRLSIL.

The chain combines TRBV7-3 with TRBJ2-3, with 7 positions matching TRBD1. Trimming took 5 bases from V and 4 from J; bases not matched to a gene: 9. Germline values: CDR1 SGHTA, CDR2 FQGTGA. CDR3 length: 15 residues. CDR3 sequence reads: CASSPTGYPADTQYF. CDR3 nucleotides: TGTGCCAGCAGCCCGACAGGGTACCCCGCAGATACGCAGTATTTT.

This clonotype has just a few counts. In nucleotides, the CDR3 is TGTGCCAGCAGTACCTCGGGACTAGCGGGAGAGACCCAGTACTTC. Protein product: CASSTSGLAGETQYF. The V gene is TRBV6-2 or TRBV6-3, the J gene TRBJ2-5; 12 bases are a match to TRBD2. This CDR3 region has 15 residues. V shed 5 bases, J shed 4 bases, and the junction held 5 bases outside the gene matches. Germline V lookup: CDR1 MNHEY, CDR2 SVGEGT.

This clonotype was found many times. The chain carries TRBV5-5 and TRBJ1-1; a weak D match, TRBD1 (5 bases). This CDR3 region has 15 residues. Trimming removed 5 bases from V and 4 bases from J, with 18 bases in between. CDR1 is SGHKS and CDR2 is YYEKEE in the germline V gene (reference sequence). For the CDR3, the DNA is TGTGCCAGCAGTTATGGCCCGACTGGGGGCACTGAAGCTTTCTTT. Protein product: CASSYGPTGGTEAFF.

The chain carries TRBV13 and TRBJ2-7; D unresolved. The V end was cut by 3 bases, the J end by 6 bases, with 18 bases between. Germline values: CDR1 PRHDT, CDR2 FYEKMQ (reference sequence). There are 15 residues in the CDR3. In DNA, the CDR3 is TGTGCCAGCAGCTTTGGGCGCGCCTCGTTTGGCGAGCAGTACGTC. This gives the protein CASSFGRASFGEQYV.

The gene calls are TRBV15 and TRBJ2-4; 7 bases are shared with TRBD2. V dropped 3 bases and J dropped 6; count of bases not matched to a gene: 11. Germline-derived CDR1 and CDR2 are LNHNV and YYDKDF (reference sequence). The CDR3 runs to 16 residues. The CDR3 DNA reads as TGTGCCACCAGCAGGGGGACGGCCGGGACTACAAACATTCAGTACTTC. Translation gives CATSRGTAGTTNIQYF.

This clonotype turned up a few times. The chain is built from TRBV4-2 and TRBJ2-1, with 7 positions matching TRBD1. CDR3 length: 16 amino acids. The V and J ends lost 1 base and 4 bases, in that order; junction bases with no gene match: 7. The germline V gene encodes CDR1 LGHNA and CDR2 YNFKEQ. CDR3: CASSQGDGTDYNEQFF. The CDR3 region has the DNA TGTGCCAGCAGCCAAGGGGACGGGACAGATTACAATGAGCAGTTCTTC.

The chain has TRBV7-9 and TRBJ1-4, with D maybe TRBD1 (5 bases). Trimming stripped 5 bases from V and 8 bases from J, with 12 bases between. CDR1 is SEHNR, CDR2 FQNEAQ, per germline (reference sequence). The CDR3 covers 13 residues. CDR3 DNA: TGTGCCAGCAGCGCGGGACCAGGGGAAAAACTGTTTTTT. The encoded protein is CASSAGPGEKLFF.

This clonotype was seen a few times. V is TRBV5-1 and J is TRBJ2-5, with D maybe TRBD2 (8 bases). CDR1 and CDR2 (germline): SGHRS, YFSETQ. The V end lost 3 bases, the J end lost 3 bases, and 15 bases lay between the germline ends. This CDR3 has 15 residues. This chain's CDR3 is CASSSGTAGEETQYF. As DNA, the CDR3 is TGCGCCAGCAGCTCCGGGACAGCGGGGGAAGAGACCCAGTACTTC.

This chain links TRBV11-2 with TRBJ2-7, with D possibly being TRBD1 (6 bases). Looked up from germline, CDR1 is SGHAT and CDR2 is FQNNGV. There are 14 residues in the CDR3. V gave up 2 bases and J gave up 2 bases, with 10 bases separating them. The CDR3 DNA follows: TGTGCCAGCAGCTTAACAGGGACGACCTACGAGCAGTACTTC. Translation: CASSLTGTTYEQYF.

This clonotype was found many times. This chain connects TRBV20-1 to TRBJ1-2, with unresolved D. Per the germline V gene, CDR1 is DFQATT and CDR2 is SNEGSKA (reference sequence). The CDR3 totals 16 residues. The V and J ends lost 1 base and 8 bases respectively, with 23 bases between them. The CDR3 DNA follows: TGCAGTGCTAGAGCCACCCTTACGGCTTACGAACGAGGCTACACCTTC. This gives the protein CSARATLTAYERGYTF.